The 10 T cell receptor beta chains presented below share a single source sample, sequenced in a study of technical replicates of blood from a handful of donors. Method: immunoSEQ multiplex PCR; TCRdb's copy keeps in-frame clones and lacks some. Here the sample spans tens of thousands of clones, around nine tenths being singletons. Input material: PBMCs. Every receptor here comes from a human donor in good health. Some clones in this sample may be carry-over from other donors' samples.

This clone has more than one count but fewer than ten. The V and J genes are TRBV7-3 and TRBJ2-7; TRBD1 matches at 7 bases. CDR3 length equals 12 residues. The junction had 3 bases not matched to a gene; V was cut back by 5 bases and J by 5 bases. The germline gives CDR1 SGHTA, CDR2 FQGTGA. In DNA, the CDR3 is TGTGCCAGCAGCCACAGGGGAGACGAGCAGTACTTC. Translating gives CASSHRGDEQYF.

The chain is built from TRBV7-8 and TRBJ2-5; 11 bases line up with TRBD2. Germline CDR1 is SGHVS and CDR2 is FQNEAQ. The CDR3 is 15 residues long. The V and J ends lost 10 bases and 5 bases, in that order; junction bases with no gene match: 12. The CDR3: CATKLAGGPWETQYF. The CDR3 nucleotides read TGTGCCACCAAGTTAGCGGGAGGGCCTTGGGAGACCCAGTACTTC.

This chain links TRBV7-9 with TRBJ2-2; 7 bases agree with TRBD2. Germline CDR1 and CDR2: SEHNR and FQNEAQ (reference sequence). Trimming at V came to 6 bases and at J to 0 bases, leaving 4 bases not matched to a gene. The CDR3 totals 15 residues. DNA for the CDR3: TGTGCCAGCAGTCCTAGCGGACCGAACACCGGGGAGCTGTTTTTT. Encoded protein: CASSPSGPNTGELFF.

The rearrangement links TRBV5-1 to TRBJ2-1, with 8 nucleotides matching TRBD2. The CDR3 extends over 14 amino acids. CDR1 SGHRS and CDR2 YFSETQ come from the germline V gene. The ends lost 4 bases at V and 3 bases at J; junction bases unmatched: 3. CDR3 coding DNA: TGCGCCAGCAGCCGCAGCGGGGGCTACAATGAGCAGTTCTTC. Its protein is CASSRSGGYNEQFF.

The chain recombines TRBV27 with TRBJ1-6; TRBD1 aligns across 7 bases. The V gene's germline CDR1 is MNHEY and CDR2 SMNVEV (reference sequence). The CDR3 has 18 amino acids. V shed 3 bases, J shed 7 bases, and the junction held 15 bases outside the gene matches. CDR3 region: CASSFSRRGGTENSPLHF. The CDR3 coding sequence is TGTGCCAGCAGTTTTAGCCGCAGAGGCGGGACAGAAAATTCACCCCTCCACTTT.

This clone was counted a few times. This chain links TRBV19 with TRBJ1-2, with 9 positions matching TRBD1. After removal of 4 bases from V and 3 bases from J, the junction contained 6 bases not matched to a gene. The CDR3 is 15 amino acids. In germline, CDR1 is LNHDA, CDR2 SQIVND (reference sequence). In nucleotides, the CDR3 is TGTGCCAGTAGTACACAGGGGGCGACGTACTATGGCTACACCTTC. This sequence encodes CASSTQGATYYGYTF. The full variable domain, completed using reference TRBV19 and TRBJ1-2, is DGGITQSPKYLFRKEGQNVTLSCEQNLNHDAMYWYRQDPGQGLRLIYYSQIVNDFQKGDIAEGYSVSREKKESFPLTVTSAQKNPTAFYLCASSTQGATYYGYTFGSGTRLTVV.

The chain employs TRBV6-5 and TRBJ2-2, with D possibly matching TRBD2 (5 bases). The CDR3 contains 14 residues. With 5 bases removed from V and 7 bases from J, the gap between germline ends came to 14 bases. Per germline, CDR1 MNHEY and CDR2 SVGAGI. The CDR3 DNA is TGTGCCAGCAGTCGGACTGCACGGGGCGGGGAGCTGTTTTTT. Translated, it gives CASSRTARGGELFF.

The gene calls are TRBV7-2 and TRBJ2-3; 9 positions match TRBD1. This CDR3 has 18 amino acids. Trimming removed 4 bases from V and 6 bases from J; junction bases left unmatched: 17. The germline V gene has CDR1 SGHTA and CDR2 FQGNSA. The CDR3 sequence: CASSSRSRDREEMDTQYF. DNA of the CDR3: TGTGCCAGCAGCTCTCGGTCCCGGGACAGGGAGGAGATGGATACGCAGTATTTT. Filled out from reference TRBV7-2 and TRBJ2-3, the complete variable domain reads GAGVSQSPSNKVTEKGKDVELRCDPISGHTALYWYRQSLGQGLEFLIYFQGNSAPDKSGLPSDRFSAERTGGSVSTLTIQRTQQEDSAVYLCASSSRSRDREEMDTQYFGPGTRLTVL.

CDR3 residues: CASSLTSGYGYSGELFF. The CDR3 region has the DNA TGTGCCAGCAGTCTGACTAGCGGGTACGGTTACTCCGGGGAGCTGTTTTTT. The rearrangement uses TRBV7-2 and TRBJ2-2; 10 nucleotides align to TRBD2. CDR1 is SGHTA and CDR2 is FQGNSA in the germline V gene. The CDR3 has 17 residues. Trimming took 6 bases from V and 6 from J; bases not matched to a gene: 13.

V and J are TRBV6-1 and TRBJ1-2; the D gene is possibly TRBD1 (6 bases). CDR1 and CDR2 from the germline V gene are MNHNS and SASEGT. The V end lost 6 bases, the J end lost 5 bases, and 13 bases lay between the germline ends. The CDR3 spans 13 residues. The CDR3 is CASSGTGRYGYTF. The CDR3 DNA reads TGTGCCAGCAGCGGTACAGGGCGGTATGGCTACACCTTC.